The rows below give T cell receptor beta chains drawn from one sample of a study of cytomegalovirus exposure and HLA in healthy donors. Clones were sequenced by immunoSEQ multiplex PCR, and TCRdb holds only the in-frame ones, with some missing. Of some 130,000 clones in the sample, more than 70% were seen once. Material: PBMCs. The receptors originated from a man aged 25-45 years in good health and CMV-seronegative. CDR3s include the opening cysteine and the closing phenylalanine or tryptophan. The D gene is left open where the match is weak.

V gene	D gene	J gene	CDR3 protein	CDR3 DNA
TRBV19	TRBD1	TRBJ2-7	CASSTTGGTGGDEQYF	TGTGCCAGTAGTACAACAGGGGGGACAGGGGGCGACGAGCAGTACTTC
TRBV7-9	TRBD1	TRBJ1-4	CASSLGTGGNEKLFF	TGTGCCAGCAGCTTAGGGACAGGGGGTAATGAAAAACTGTTTTTT
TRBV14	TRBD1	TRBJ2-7	CASSQDRWTGEGEQYF	TGTGCCAGCAGCCAAGATAGGTGGACAGGGGAGGGCGAGCAGTACTTC
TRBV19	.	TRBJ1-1	CASSIQGSMNTEAFF	TGTGCCAGTAGTATCCAGGGCTCGATGAACACTGAAGCTTTCTTT
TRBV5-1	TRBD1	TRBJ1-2	CASSSTGQGGYTF	TGCGCCAGCAGCTCGACAGGGCAGGGAGGCTACACCTTC
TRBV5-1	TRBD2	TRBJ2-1	CASSLLAATGSYNEQFF	TGCGCCAGCAGCTTGCTAGCGGCCACAGGCTCCTACAATGAGCAGTTCTTC
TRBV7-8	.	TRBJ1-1	CASSLASGNTEAFF	TGTGCCAGCAGCTTAGCGTCAGGGAACACTGAAGCTTTCTTT
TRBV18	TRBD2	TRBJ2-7	CASSPSGSSYEQYF	TGTGCCAGCTCACCTAGCGGGAGTTCTTACGAGCAGTACTTC
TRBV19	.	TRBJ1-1	CASSEIFPTEAFF	TGTGCCAGTAGTGAGATTTTCCCCACTGAAGCTTTCTTT
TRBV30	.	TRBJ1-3	CAWSQPGNSRNTIYF	TGTGCCTGGAGTCAGCCCGGGAACTCCAGAAACACCATATATTTT
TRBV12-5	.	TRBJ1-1	CASGLVAGMAEAFF	TGTGCTAGTGGTTTGGTTGCGGGGATGGCTGAAGCTTTCTTT
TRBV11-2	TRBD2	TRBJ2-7	CASSITLVFGEGSDEQYF	TGTGCCAGCAGCATAACCTTGGTTTTCGGGGAGGGCTCCGACGAGCAGTACTTC
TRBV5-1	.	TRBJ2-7	CASRPTSGFSYEQYF	TGCGCCAGCAGACCGACCTCAGGGTTTTCCTACGAGCAGTACTTC
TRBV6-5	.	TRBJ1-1	CASSYRGAEAFF	TGTGCCAGCAGTTACAGGGGCGCTGAAGCTTTCTTT
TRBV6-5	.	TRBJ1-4	CAKEGVNEKLFF	TGTGCCAAAGAGGGAGTAAATGAAAAACTGTTTTTT
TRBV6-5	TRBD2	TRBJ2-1	CASTYSLAGTEQFF	TGTGCCAGCACCTACTCACTAGCGGGGACTGAGCAGTTCTTC
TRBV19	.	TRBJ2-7	CASSRDAGTYEQYF	TGTGCCAGTTCTCGGGACGCGGGGACCTACGAGCAGTACTTC
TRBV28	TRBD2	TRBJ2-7	CASSLGLAGDEQYF	TGTGCCAGCAGTTTAGGACTAGCGGGAGACGAGCAGTACTTC
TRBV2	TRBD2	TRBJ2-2	CASSAGTSLYTGELFF	TGTGCCAGCAGCGCCGGGACTAGCCTTTACACCGGGGAGCTGTTTTTT
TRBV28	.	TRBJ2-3	CASSLGTGHSTDTQYF	TGTGCCAGCAGTTTAGGCACAGGTCATAGCACAGATACGCAGTATTTT
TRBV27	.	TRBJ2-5	CASSPRLSQETQYF	TGTGCCAGCAGTCCCCGACTGAGCCAAGAGACCCAGTACTTC
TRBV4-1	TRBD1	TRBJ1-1	CASSQERWDRVGTEAFF	TGCGCCAGCAGCCAAGAGCGGTGGGACAGGGTTGGCACTGAAGCTTTCTTT
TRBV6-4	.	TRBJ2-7	CASSDSTASSYEQYF	TGTGCCAGCAGTGACTCGACAGCGAGCTCCTACGAGCAGTACTTC
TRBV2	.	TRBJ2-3	CASSDRDSATDTQYF	TGTGCCAGCAGTGACCGGGACTCTGCCACAGATACGCAGTATTTT
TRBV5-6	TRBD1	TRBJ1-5	CASSRTGDTGGNQPQHF	TGTGCCAGCAGCCGTACAGGGGACACAGGGGGCAATCAGCCCCAGCATTTT
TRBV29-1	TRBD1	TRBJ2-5	CSVGTGGYGGEVTQYF	TGCAGCGTTGGAACAGGGGGCTATGGGGGAGAGGTGACCCAGTACTTC
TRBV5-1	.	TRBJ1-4	CASSEGHGSGEKLFF	TGCGCCAGCAGCGAAGGACACGGGTCGGGTGAAAAACTGTTTTTT
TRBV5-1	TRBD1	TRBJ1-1	CASSARTGRYTEAFF	TGCGCCAGCAGCGCACGGACAGGGCGGTACACTGAAGCTTTCTTT
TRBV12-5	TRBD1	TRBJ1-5	CASGLGQGAKSQHF	TGTGCTAGTGGTTTGGGACAGGGGGCTAAGTCCCAGCATTTT